A single sample is the source of the 10 T cell receptor beta chains below, sequenced in a study of T cell clonality in common variable immunodeficiency (dated by TCRdb to the mid-2010s). Library creation used the immunoSEQ multiplex PCR assay. TCRdb retrieved this table from immuneACCESS and kept in-frame rearrangements only. Not all clones are present; in checked studies, unresolved V genes account for under half, and no reason is known for the remainder. For this sample, about 37,000 clones are listed, none of them singletons. The ten largest clones add up to around 3.2% of the sample. The sequenced sample consisted of peripheral blood mononuclear cells. The receptors stem from a person aged 18 to 70 in good health.

This clone came up many times. The CDR3 end lies 3 residues beyond the end of the read and is filled in from the germline J gene. The chain couples TRBV30 to TRBJ2-7; tentatively, D is TRBD2 (7 bases). Trimming stripped 5 bases from V and 5 bases from J, with 16 bases between. This CDR3 has 13 amino acids. Per germline, CDR1 GTSNPN and CDR2 SVGIG (reference sequence). The sequenced part of the CDR3 DNA is TGTGCCTGGTTTAGGGGGGGCAAGGACGAG. As protein: CAWFRGGKDE. From start to end, the CDR3 is CAWFRGGKDEQYF.

The table lists this clone with many counts. The observed sequence ends 3 residues before the CDR3 terminus, with the missing tail filled in from the germline J gene. The chain uses TRBV7-8 and TRBJ2-1; D is possibly TRBD2 (6 bases). V dropped 5 bases and J dropped 6 bases, with 11 bases sitting between them. This CDR3 is built from 13 residues. Germline V gives CDR1 SGHVS, CDR2 FQNEAQ. The CDR3 bases that were read are TGTGCCAGCAGCCCCCGGACTACCAATGAG. Translating it yields CASSPRTTNE. In full, the CDR3 reads CASSPRTTNEQFF.

This clone was observed at least ten times. Read data end 3 residues before the CDR3 end; the end is taken from the germline J gene. The chain carries TRBV2 and TRBJ1-4; TRBD1 matches 7 bases. Germline assignment: CDR1 SNHLY and CDR2 FYNNEI. Losses at the gene ends were 6 bases for V and 4 bases for J; bases not matched to a gene: 2. This CDR3 has 13 amino acids. CDR3 DNA, as far as it was read: TGTGCCAGCAGCGACAGGGATAATGAAAAA. Residues: CASSDRDNEK. The CDR3 in its entirety is CASSDRDNEKLFF.

This clone was observed at least ten times. From the germline J gene comes the end of the CDR3, since the read stops 3 residues before it. The chain recombines TRBV12-5 with TRBJ2-3; D may be TRBD1 (5 bases). This CDR3 has 15 amino acids. The V end was cut by 2 bases, the J end by 0 bases, with 9 bases between. CDR1 LGHNT and CDR2 FRNRAP come from the germline V gene. CDR3 amino acids: CASGLTGISTDTQYF. The sequenced CDR3 bases are TGTGCTAGTGGTTTGACAGGAATAAGCACAGATACG.

This clone has ten or more counts. The CDR3 is CSAERGVRYNEQFF. Partial CDR3 DNA: TGCAGTGCGGAACGGGGAGTCAGGTACAATGAG. The rearrangement links TRBV20-1 to TRBJ2-1; TRBD2 might be the D (5 bases). The read ends 3 residues shy of where the CDR3 ends; the end is completed using the germline J gene. V lost 6 bases to trimming and J lost 4 bases, with 16 bases between them. Germline CDR1 reads DFQATT; CDR2 reads SNEGSKA (reference sequence). The CDR3 is 14 amino acids.

This clone occurred many times. The CDR3 extends 3 residues past the end of the read, so its final part is completed from the germline J gene. J is TRBJ1-2 and V is TRBV18, with a tentative D call TRBD1 (5 bases). Looked up from germline, CDR1 is KGHSH and CDR2 is LQKENI. The CDR3 loop spans 13 amino acids. The V gene lost 5 bases and the J gene lost 2 bases, with 9 bases spanning the gap. The CDR3 sequence: CASSTTENYGYTF. CDR3 DNA, as far as it was read: TGTGCCAGCTCAACGACAGAGAACTATGGC.

This clone was seen at least ten times. The CDR3 protein is CASSGHFLEAFF. Partial CDR3 DNA: TGTGCCAGCAGCGGACACTTCCTCGAA. This rearrangement joins TRBV7-9 to TRBJ1-1, with D possibly matching TRBD1 (5 bases). The CDR3 end is not reached by the read, which stops 3 residues before it; the germline J gene fills it in. The CDR3 consists of 12 residues. CDR1 is SEHNR, CDR2 FQNEAQ, per germline (reference sequence). The entire variable domain, with the rest obtained from reference TRBV7-9 and TRBJ1-1, is as follows: DTGVSQNPRHKITKRGQNVTFRCDPISEHNRLYWYRQTLGQGPEFLTYFQNEAQLEKSRLLSDRFSAERPKGSFSTLEIQRTEQGDSAMYLCASSGHFLEAFFGQGTRLTVV.

This clone was detected many times. The read terminates 3 residues ahead of where the CDR3 ends, so the germline J gene completes it. V gene TRBV7-2 combines with J gene TRBJ2-3; possibly TRBD2 for D (6 bases). Per the germline V gene, CDR1 is SGHTA and CDR2 is FQGNSA. V shed 5 bases and J shed 6 bases, with 12 bases lying between them. The CDR3 runs to 13 residues. The CDR3 region is CASSQKRGDTQYF. Incomplete CDR3 DNA: TGTGCCAGCAGCCAGAAACGGGGGGATACG.

This clone was found many times. The DNA read from the CDR3 is TGTGCCAGTACCCCAGGTGGAACGAGGAGCACTGAA. Protein product: CASTPGGTRSTE. The whole CDR3 is CASTPGGTRSTEAFF. The chain carries TRBV19 and TRBJ1-1; D not certain. The read ends 3 residues shy of where the CDR3 ends; the end is completed using the germline J gene. V was shortened by 7 bases and J by 4 bases, with 19 bases between the two germline ends. The CDR3 length is 15 residues. Germline-derived CDR1 and CDR2 are LNHDA and SQIVND (reference sequence).

This clone showed up many times. From the germline J gene comes the end of the CDR3, since the read stops 3 residues before it. The chain uses TRBV7-2 and TRBJ2-3; no clear D gene. V shed 8 bases and J shed 2 bases, with 11 bases lying between them. Germline-derived CDR1 and CDR2 are SGHTA and FQGNSA. The CDR3 is 13 residues long. The CDR3 reads CASELVNTDTQYF. The CDR3 bases that were read are TGTGCCAGCGAGCTTGTGAACACAGATACG.